The source of this T cell receptor (beta chain) is a study of cytomegalovirus exposure and HLA in healthy donors. Note on this clone: The antigen remains unidentified.

Overall study findings and caveats: Rare TCR sequences dominated, though some public TCRs recurred in many donors.

Repertoires were generated with immunoSEQ multiplex PCR, while TCRdb's copy carries only in-frame clones and drops some. Seen here are 300,000 to 400,000 clones, 88% observed once, and the top ten hold around 0.88%. CDR1 MNHEY and CDR2 SMNVEV come from the germline V gene (reference sequence). This CDR3 is 14 amino acids long. The V and J ends lost 5 bases and 0 bases respectively, with 10 bases between them. The chain links TRBV27 to TRBJ2-5, with unresolved D. The receptor was derived from a man between 25 and 39 years old in good health and CMV-seronegative. The sequenced sample was PBMCs. The CDR3 nucleotides read TGTGCCAGCAGTGTCTCTACCCACCAAGAGACCCAGTACTTC. Protein sequence: CASSVSTHQETQYF.